The entry below describes one T cell receptor (beta chain). This table comes from immunoSEQ multiplex PCR, and its TCRdb copy is limited to in-frame clones, with some not included. The data show approximately 90,000 clones, 90% seen once. The data originate from a study of blood T cell repertoires in COVID-19. The CDR3 totals 14 residues. The V gene lost 5 bases and the J gene lost 4 bases, with 14 bases spanning the gap. Germline loops: CDR1 LNHDA, CDR2 SQIVND (reference sequence). V gene TRBV19 combines with J gene TRBJ1-2; weak D call: TRBD1 (5 bases). The clonotype comes from a man aged 60 to 69 with acute or convalescent COVID-19. The sequencing input was peripheral blood. In nucleotides, the CDR3 is TGTGCCAGTAGTGGGAAGCCTGGGGCCTATGGCTACACCTTC. Encoded protein: CASSGKPGAYGYTF.